The clone carrying this T cell receptor beta chain has just a few counts. The antigen is undetermined. This entry belongs to a study of cytomegalovirus exposure and HLA in healthy donors. Study-level information: Genotyping showed around 80% of over 350 donors falling in the Caucasian-associated ancestry cluster. General observations from the study: The authors later linked a missense DCLRE1C variant to TCR beta V- and J-gene trimming. The productive fraction for most TCR beta V segments was about 90% or about 30% in an earlier analysis. DRB1 showed the most TCR associations and HLA-C the fewest in a later analysis, as rates varied by HLA locus.

The CDR3 covers 19 residues. The PCR made use of 60 Vbeta and 13 Jbeta primers. Assay used: immunoSEQ multiplex PCR; TCRdb lists only in-frame clones, some missing. The sample lists 130,000 to 150,000 clones, 80% occurring once. Sequenced sample: PBMCs. The sequence came from a man aged 25 to 40 in good health and CMV-seronegative. The chain links TRBV1 to TRBJ2-3; the DNA was not used to check the table's D call, TRBD2. TRBV1 is a documented pseudogene. As DNA, the CDR3 is TGCACCAGCAGCCGAGCCCCAAAAGCCAACGGGGGAGGCGGGGATACGCAGTATTTT. It is translated as CTSSRAPKANGGGGDTQYF.